This TCR beta chain was obtained from a study of cytomegalovirus exposure and HLA in healthy donors. Whole-study context: A prior analysis found 117 million unique TCR beta sequences from 150 million to 200 million T cells.

Study findings and constraints: Reports indicate that TCR beta sequences accurately predicted the HLA-A and HLA-B alleles of most subjects. V- and J-gene trimming of TCR beta was linked (in a later analysis) to a missense DCLRE1C variant. Researchers reported from a later analysis that most CMV-associated TCR beta chains appeared HLA-restricted.

The CDR3 contains 13 residues. Trimming stripped 7 bases from V and 8 bases from J, with 18 bases between. CDR1 and CDR2 from the germline V gene are SGDLS and YYNGEE. The PCR contained 60 Vbeta and 13 Jbeta primers. Profiled with immunoSEQ multiplex PCR; TCRdb holds only in-frame clones, not every one. The sample consists of about 150,000 clones, 70% of them appearing once. In the case of this clone: The antigen is not known.

The sample consisted of PBMCs. J is TRBJ1-2 and V is TRBV9; TRBD1 might be the D (6 bases). The clonotype originates from a woman aged 55-70 years in good health and CMV-seropositive. CDR3 coding DNA: TGTGCCAGCCGCCCATCGGGGGGGGGCGGCTACACCTTC. It is translated as CASRPSGGGGYTF.